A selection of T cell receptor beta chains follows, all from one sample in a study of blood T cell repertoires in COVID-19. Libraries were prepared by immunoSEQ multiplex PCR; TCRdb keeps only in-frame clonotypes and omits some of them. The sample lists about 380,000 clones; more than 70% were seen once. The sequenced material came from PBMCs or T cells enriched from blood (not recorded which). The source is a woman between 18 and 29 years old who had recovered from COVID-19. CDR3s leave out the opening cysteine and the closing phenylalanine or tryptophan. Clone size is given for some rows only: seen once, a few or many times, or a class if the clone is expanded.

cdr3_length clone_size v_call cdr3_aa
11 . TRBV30 AWKRLAADTQY
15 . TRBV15 ATSRGWTSGGTDTQY
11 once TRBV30 AWGSGAYNEQF
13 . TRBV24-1 ATSDSWGGHNEQF
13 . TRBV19 ASRDRGRGTGELF
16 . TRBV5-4 ASSGTTGTLTGGEKLF
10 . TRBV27 ASSPGTDLFT
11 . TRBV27 ASSWGELYEQY
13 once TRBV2 ASSELRQGTGELF
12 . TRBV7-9 ASSSGQGESEAF
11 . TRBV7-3 ASRIGASYEQY
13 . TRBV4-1 ASSQDQGKFTEAF
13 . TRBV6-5 ASSPGQGGYSPLH
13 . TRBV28 ASSGGVGVTETQY
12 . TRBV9 ASSAYNSNQPQH
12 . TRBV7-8 ASSSPNGGTEAF
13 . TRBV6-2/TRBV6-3 ASSYGHPTNYEQY
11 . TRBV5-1 ASSQQQGTEAF
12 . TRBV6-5 ASSQRDGGYGYT
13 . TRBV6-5 ASSYSAGGSEKLF
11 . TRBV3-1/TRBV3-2 ASRRSGAGELF
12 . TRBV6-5 ASRVRDSYQPQH
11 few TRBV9 ASSPDREYGYT
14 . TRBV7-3 ASSPGGAGTQETQY
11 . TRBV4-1 ASSQSPGSEAF
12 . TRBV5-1 ASSLGAQVAEQF
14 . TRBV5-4 ASSPAPASGGNEQF
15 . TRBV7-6 ASSFGMGLPRQETQY
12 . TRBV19 ASSILLVDTEAF
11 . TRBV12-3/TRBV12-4 AGAGVHVGTQY
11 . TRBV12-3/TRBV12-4 ASSQSFGNEQF
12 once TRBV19 ASSMGRGRDTQY
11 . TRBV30 AWGVDRGTEAF
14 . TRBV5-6 ASSLAVTAGYTEAF
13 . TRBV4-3 ASSQERGGSTEAF
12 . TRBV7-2 ASSDVGLAETQY
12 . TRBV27 ASSFYGSNQPQH
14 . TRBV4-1 ASSQRQQAEGDTIY
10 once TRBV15 ATSRAGDSYT
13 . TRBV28 ASSLGTEPYNEQF
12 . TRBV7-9 ASRLQGGNTEAF
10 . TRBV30 AWSPGSGELF
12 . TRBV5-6 ASSLRRVLKTQY
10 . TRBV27 ASAHGNQPQH
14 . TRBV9 ASSVVLSGGSNEQF
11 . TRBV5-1 ASSLVALTEAF
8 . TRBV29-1 SAKGDGYT
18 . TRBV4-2 ASSQVSSGGRRISTGELF
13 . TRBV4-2 ASSQDGTSTDTQY
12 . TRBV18 ASSPDRANTEAF
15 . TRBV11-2 ASSSDRTGYRTDTQY
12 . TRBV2 ASLSTRGGQPQH